This T cell receptor beta chain was captured by sequencing in a study of early T cells in non-severe SARS-CoV-2 infection (dated by TCRdb to about 2021). With regard to the full study: Because TCR sequencing relied on bulk RNA taken from unsorted whole blood, pairing of alpha and beta chains was not possible.

Overall study results and their limits: VDJdb matching was skewed toward anti-spike CD8 responses and likely underestimated virus-specific expansions, missing private and CD4 specificities.

The receptor library was made with 5' RACE. The reads were generated on a NextSeq 500. To correct for sequencing error and PCR bias, the TCR library protocol tagged individual cDNA molecules with unique molecular identifiers. TCR alpha and beta chains were both sequenced, and the abundances of alpha and beta sequences in each sample were closely correlated with each other. The original methods were these. V gene, J gene and CDR3 annotation of TCR sequences was performed with Decombinator V4. TCRs were defined as expanded if a significant change between any two time points was detected under a Poisson model with p below 0.0001. TCR abundances were normalised to the total number of TCRs sequenced per sample and were expressed as counts per million. TRAV1-2 paired with TRAJ12, TRAJ20 or TRAJ33 defined MAIT TCRs, while TRAV10 paired with TRAJ18 defined iNKT TCRs. VDJdb, accessed on 1 November 2021, was searched for TCRs annotated for CMV, EBV and SARS-CoV-2, and TCRs annotated for more than one antigen were excluded. The public sequencing data were trimmed at Q25 with fastp and processed into clonotypes with MiXCR by TCRdb, which kept only in-frame beta chains. One record per CDR3 amino acid sequence lists the most common genes and DNA. TCRdb, rather than the study authors, made the V and J calls. The sample includes 80,000 to 100,000 distinct CDR3 sequences, with under 15% observed a single time. Of the sample, roughly 7% is held by the ten largest clones.

This was a case-control study nested in a cohort of healthcare workers in London, UK, who had nasopharyngeal swab PCR tests and blood samples taken every week. Between 23 and 31 March 2020, the week of the UK lockdown, healthcare workers were enrolled and then followed up weekly for as long as 16 weeks. There are 14 amino acids in the CDR3, from cysteine to phenylalanine inclusive. Only CDR3 DNA remains: 42 bases, in frame from the first base. V loses 4 bases, J loses 5 bases, and the germline ends lie 15 bases apart. Taken from the germline V gene (reference sequence), the CDR1 and CDR2 loops are GTSNPN and SVGIG. As to this clonotype: There is no known antigen for this receptor. No quality values exist for individual bases; no much larger clone is one base distant.

Sequences were obtained from whole blood. The V and J segments used are TRBV30 and TRBJ1-5; the D gene is possibly TRBD1, with 5 bases matching. The receptor was derived from an adult who was a healthcare worker with PCR-confirmed SARS-CoV-2 infection or an uninfected control (not recorded which). The CDR3 corresponds to CAWNSGDRYQPQHF. The sequence in DNA is TGTGCCTGGAATTCGGGGGACCGTTATCAGCCCCAGCATTTT.